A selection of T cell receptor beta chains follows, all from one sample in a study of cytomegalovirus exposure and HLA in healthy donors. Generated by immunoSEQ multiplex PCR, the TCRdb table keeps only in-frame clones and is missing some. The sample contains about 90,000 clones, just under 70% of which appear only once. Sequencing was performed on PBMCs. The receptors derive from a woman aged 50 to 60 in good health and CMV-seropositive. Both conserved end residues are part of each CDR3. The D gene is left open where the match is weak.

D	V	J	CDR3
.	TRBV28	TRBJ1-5	CASTSLPQSQHF
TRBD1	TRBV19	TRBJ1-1	CASSLAGQGAWVTEAFF
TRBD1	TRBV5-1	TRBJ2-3	CASSLQGASTDTQYF
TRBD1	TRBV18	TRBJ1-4	CASSDRGPNNEKLFF
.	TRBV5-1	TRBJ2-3	CASSLIITDTQYF
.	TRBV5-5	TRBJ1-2	CASSLWGDADVSYGYTF
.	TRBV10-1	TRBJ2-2	CASGQRDFPGGTGELFF
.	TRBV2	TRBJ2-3	CASRTITDTQYF
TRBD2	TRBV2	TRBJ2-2	CATSLAASRGGELFF
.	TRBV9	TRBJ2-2	CASSVPSDAGFPNTGELFF
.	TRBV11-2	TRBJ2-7	CASSLDSGLSEFRQYF
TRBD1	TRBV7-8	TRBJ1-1	CASSLSTGGLLNTEAFF
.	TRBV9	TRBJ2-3	CASSVLAQGMVDTQYF
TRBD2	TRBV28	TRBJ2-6	CASSLPAGGRGANVLTF
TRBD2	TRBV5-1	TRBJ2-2	CASSFSSGRTGELFF
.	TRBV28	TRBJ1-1	CASSLQGFMNTEAFF
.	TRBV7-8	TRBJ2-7	CASSLRPSTRIPISEQYF
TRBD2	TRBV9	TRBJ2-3	CASSAAASGSTDTQYF
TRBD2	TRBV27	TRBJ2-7	CASSLSPGGNYEQYF
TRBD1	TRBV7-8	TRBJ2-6	CASSFTGVSGANVLTF
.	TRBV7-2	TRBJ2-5	CASSLAFMETQYF
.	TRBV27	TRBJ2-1	CASRLSAYNSYNEQFF
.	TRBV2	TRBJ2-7	CAKKNAAYEQYF
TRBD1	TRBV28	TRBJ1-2	CASRTGNYGYTF
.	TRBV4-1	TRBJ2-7	CASSQDPGVSYEQYF
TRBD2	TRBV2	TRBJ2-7	CASSQGLAGQYF
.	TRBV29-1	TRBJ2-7	CSGMSGISYEQYF
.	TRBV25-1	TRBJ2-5	CASSEPDRQETQYF
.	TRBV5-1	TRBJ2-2	CASSLLQNTGELFF
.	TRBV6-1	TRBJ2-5	CASSEARVGRTQYF
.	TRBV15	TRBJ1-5	CATSRDRQPIPGQPQHF
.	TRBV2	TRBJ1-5	CASSGQRNQPQHF
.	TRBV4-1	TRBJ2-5	CASSQDSGEETQYF
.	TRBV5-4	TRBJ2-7	CASSPSTSYEQYF
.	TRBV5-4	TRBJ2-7	CASSLEPSGFYEQYF
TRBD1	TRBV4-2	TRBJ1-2	CASSQGTGGRDYGYTF
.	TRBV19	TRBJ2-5	CASSLRVGETQYF
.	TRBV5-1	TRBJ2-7	CASSLGGRAGEQYF
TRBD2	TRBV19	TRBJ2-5	CASSFGLAGQETQYF
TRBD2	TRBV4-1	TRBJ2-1	CASSPGRASGSYNEQFF
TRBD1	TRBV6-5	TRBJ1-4	CASSSQTGNGEKLFF
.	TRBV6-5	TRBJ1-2	CASRQNSGYTF
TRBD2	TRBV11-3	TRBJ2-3	CASSLWTSGRVGHTQYF
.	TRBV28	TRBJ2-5	CASSLLGQGGKETQYF
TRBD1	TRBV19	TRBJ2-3	CASSQGAVSTDTQYF
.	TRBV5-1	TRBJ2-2	CASSLARSAANTGELFF
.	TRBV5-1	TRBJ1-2	CASSLRGGSDYGYTF
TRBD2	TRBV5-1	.	CASSHASGGSYEQYF
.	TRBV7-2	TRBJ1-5	CASSFPNQPQHF
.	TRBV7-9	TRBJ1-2	CASSREGDGGYTF
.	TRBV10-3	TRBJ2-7	CAISESQRAGHEQYF
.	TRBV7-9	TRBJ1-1	CASSTSTEAFF